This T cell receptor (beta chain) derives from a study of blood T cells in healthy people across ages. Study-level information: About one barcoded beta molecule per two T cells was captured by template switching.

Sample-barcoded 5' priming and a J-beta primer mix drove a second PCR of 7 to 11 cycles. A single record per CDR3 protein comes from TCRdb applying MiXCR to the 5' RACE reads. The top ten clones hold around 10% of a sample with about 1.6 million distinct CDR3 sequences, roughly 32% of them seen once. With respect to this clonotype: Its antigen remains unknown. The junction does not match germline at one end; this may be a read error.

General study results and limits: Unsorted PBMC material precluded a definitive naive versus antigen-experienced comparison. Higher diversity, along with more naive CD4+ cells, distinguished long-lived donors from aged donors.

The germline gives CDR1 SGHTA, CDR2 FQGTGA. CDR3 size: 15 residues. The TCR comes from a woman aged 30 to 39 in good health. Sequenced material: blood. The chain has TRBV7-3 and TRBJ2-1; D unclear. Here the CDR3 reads CTSSLGPTIYNEQFF. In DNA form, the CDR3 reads TGTACCAGCAGCTTGGGCCCTACTATTTACAATGAGCAGTTCTTC.